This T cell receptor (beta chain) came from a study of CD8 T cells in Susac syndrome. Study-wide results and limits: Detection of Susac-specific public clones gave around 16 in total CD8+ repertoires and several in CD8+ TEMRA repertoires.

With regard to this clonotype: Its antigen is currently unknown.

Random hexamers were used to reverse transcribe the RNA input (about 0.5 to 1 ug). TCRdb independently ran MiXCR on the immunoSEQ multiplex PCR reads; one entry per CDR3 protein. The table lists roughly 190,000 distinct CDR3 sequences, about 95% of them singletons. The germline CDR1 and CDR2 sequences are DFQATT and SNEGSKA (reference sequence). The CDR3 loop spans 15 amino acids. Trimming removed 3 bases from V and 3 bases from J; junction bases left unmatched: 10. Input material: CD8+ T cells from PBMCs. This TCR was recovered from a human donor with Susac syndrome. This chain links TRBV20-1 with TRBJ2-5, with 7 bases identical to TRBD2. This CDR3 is CSASRSSGLEETQYF. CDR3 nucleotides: TGCAGTGCTAGTAGGTCTAGCGGCTTAGAAGAGACCCAGTACTTC.